This TCR beta chain stems from a study of radiotherapy plus CTLA-4 blockade in lung cancer. Study observations and caveats: Following radiotherapy plus ipilimumab, tumor-derived TCR clones expanded in the blood.

Generated by immunoSEQ multiplex PCR, the TCRdb table keeps only in-frame clones and is missing some. The sample has about 90,000 clones; over 80% are singletons. Concerning this clone: Its antigen is unknown.

The study gave focal radiation plus ipilimumab CTLA-4 blockade to patients with chemo-refractory metastatic non-small-cell lung cancer. The CDR3 contains 14 residues. Germline assignment: CDR1 SEHNR and CDR2 FQNEAQ (reference sequence). The germline V and J ends were trimmed by 5 bases and 1 base, with 11 bases remaining between them. The specimen was peripheral blood, collected from a patient treated with radiotherapy plus ipilimumab. The chain combines TRBV7-9 with TRBJ1-1, with D hard to call. The sequence derives from a human donor with non-small cell lung cancer that progressed on radiotherapy plus ipilimumab. The DNA for the CDR3 is TGTGCCAGCAGCAATCCCGGTGGGAACACTGAAGCTTTCTTT. As protein: CASSNPGGNTEAFF.